A single sample is the source of the 11 T cell receptor beta chains below, sequenced in a study of cytomegalovirus exposure and HLA in healthy donors. The PCR was carried out with 60 Vbeta primers and 13 Jbeta primers. TCRdb's copy holds only in-frame clones and misses some; the assay was immunoSEQ multiplex PCR. The table records around 100,000 clones, about 70% of them present only once. The sequenced material came from PBMCs. Receptors were obtained from a man in his fifties in good health and CMV-seropositive.

The chain employs TRBV7-9 and TRBJ1-2, with TRBD1 matching over 8 bases. The CDR3 runs 15 residues. J lost 8 bases, V lost 1 base, and 9 bases had no gene match. CDR1 is SEHNR and CDR2 is FQNEAQ in the germline V gene (reference sequence). The CDR3 sequence: CASSLGGQGPWGYTF. CDR3 coding DNA: TGTGCCAGCAGCTTAGGAGGACAGGGACCCTGGGGCTACACCTTC.

CDR3 amino acids: CASSQDSQGPTYEQYF. In DNA, the CDR3 is TGCGCCAGCAGCCAAGATTCGCAGGGGCCTACCTACGAGCAGTACTTC. The rearrangement links TRBV4-1 to TRBJ2-5, with D possibly matching TRBD1 (6 bases). Matching the DNA end better, TRBJ2-7 makes the J call doubtful. Germline V CDR1 and CDR2: MGHRA, YSYEKL. This CDR3 has 16 amino acids.

The chain is built from TRBV2 and TRBJ2-7; TRBD1 agrees at 9 bases. Trimming at V came to 6 bases and at J to 3 bases, leaving 3 bases not matched to a gene. Germline CDR1 and CDR2: SNHLY and FYNNEI. The CDR3 spans 13 residues. CDR3 loop: CASRWTGDYEQYF. CDR3 DNA sequence: TGTGCCAGCAGATGGACAGGGGACTACGAGCAGTACTTC.

This rearrangement joins TRBV5-1 to TRBJ1-2, with 7 nucleotides matching TRBD1. V gave up 3 bases and J gave up 5 bases; unmatched junction bases: 10. CDR1 and CDR2 (germline): SGHRS, YFSETQ. This CDR3 comprises 15 residues. CDR3 amino acids: CASSSGQISQYGYTF. CDR3 nucleotide sequence: TGCGCCAGCAGCTCGGGACAGATATCTCAGTATGGCTACACCTTC.

This sequence joins TRBV5-6 and TRBJ2-3; the match to TRBD2 covers 12 bases. The CDR3 runs to 17 residues. The germline V gene encodes CDR1 SGHDT and CDR2 YYEEEE. Trimming removed 3 bases from V and 2 bases from J; junction bases left unmatched: 7. CDR3 nucleotides: TGTGCCAGCAGCTCGGTACTAGCGGGGGGCTTCACAGATACGCAGTATTTT. Protein sequence: CASSSVLAGGFTDTQYF.

The V gene is TRBV18, the J gene TRBJ2-3; TRBD2 matches 10 bases. This CDR3 contains 14 residues. The trim removed 4 bases at V and 3 bases at J, leaving 1 base unmatched. Germline lookup yields CDR1 KGHSH and CDR2 LQKENI. The CDR3 coding sequence is TGTGCCAGCTCACGACTAGCGGGTACAGATACGCAGTATTTT. It specifies CASSRLAGTDTQYF. Variable domain in full (rest from reference TRBV18 and TRBJ2-3): NAGVMQNPRHLVRRRGQEARLRCSPMKGHSHVYWYRQLPEEGLKFMVYLQKENIIDESGMPKERFSAEFPKEGPSILRIQQVVRGDSAAYFCASSRLAGTDTQYFGPGTRLTVL.

This chain's CDR3 is CASSLGESENTIYF. The CDR3 DNA sequence: TGTGCCAGCAGCTTGGGAGAGAGTGAAAACACCATATATTTT. V usage is TRBV5-8 and J usage is TRBJ1-3; the D is unclear. Germline CDR1 and CDR2: SGHTS and YDEGEE. The CDR3 contains 14 residues. The V and J ends lost 0 bases and 6 bases respectively, with 10 bases between them.

The chain has TRBV6-6 and TRBJ2-7; the match to TRBD1 covers 7 bases. CDR1 MNHNY and CDR2 SVGAGI come from the germline V gene (reference sequence). The CDR3 loop spans 14 amino acids. Trimming took 4 bases from V and 3 from J; bases not matched to a gene: 6. The CDR3 region has the DNA TGTGCCAGCAGTTTGGGACAGTTAAACTACGAGCAGTACTTC. Amino acids: CASSLGQLNYEQYF.

This clone was detected only a few times. The rearrangement joins TRBV5-8 to TRBJ1-1; D is unresolved. The CDR3 covers 12 residues. The germline V gene has CDR1 SGHTS and CDR2 YDEGEE. V gave up 3 bases and J gave up 1 base, with 4 bases separating them. The CDR3 reads CASSWQNTEAFF. Written as DNA, the CDR3 is TGTGCCAGCAGCTGGCAGAACACTGAAGCTTTCTTT.

The V and J genes are TRBV18 and TRBJ1-3; D is unresolved. Trimming removed 3 bases at V and 6 bases at J, with 12 bases between. Germline loops: CDR1 KGHSH, CDR2 LQKENI. The CDR3 runs 14 residues. The CDR3 sequence: CASSPTTVANTIYF. The CDR3 region has the DNA TGTGCCAGCTCACCCACAACCGTCGCAAACACCATATATTTT.

The chain couples TRBV6-6 to TRBJ1-2; no reliable D call. The CDR3 consists of 12 residues. Germline lookup yields CDR1 MNHNY and CDR2 SVGAGI (reference sequence). Trimming removed 6 bases from V and 2 bases from J, with 7 bases in between. CDR3 DNA sequence: TGTGCCAGCAGCTCAGAAAACTATGGCTACACCTTC. It translates to CASSSENYGYTF.